The 20 T cell receptor beta chains reported below all come from one sample, sequenced in a study of blood T cell repertoires in COVID-19. Some clones are missing from TCRdb's copy, which holds only in-frame ones; the method was immunoSEQ multiplex PCR. Counted here are more than 140,000 clones, around 84% occurring once; the ten biggest clones make up about 8%. The sequenced sample consisted of peripheral blood. Every receptor here comes from a woman aged 60-75 years with acute or convalescent COVID-19.

The V gene is TRBV11-2, the J gene TRBJ2-7; a possible D gene is TRBD2 (6 bases). Per germline, CDR1 SGHAT and CDR2 FQNNGV. The CDR3 has 13 residues. Trimming took off 5 bases at V and 3 bases at J, with 11 bases between the two ends. CDR3 in amino acids: CASSPGGVYEQYF. CDR3 in DNA: TGTGCCAGCAGCCCCGGCGGGGTCTACGAGCAGTACTTC.

V is TRBV2 and J is TRBJ1-2; 7 bases are shared with TRBD1. The CDR3 consists of 13 residues. Trimming removed 4 bases from V and 4 bases from J; junction bases left unmatched: 3. CDR1 and CDR2 from the germline V gene are SNHLY and FYNNEI. DNA of the CDR3: TGTGCCAGCAGTGGGAGGGGGCCCTATGGCTACACCTTC. It encodes CASSGRGPYGYTF.

At least ten counts were recorded for this clone. The V and J genes are TRBV5-1 and TRBJ2-7, with D perhaps matching TRBD1 (6 bases). There are 15 residues in the CDR3. Trimming shortened V by 0 bases and J by 5 bases, and 15 bases separated the two germline ends. The germline CDR1 and CDR2 sequences are SGHRS and YFSETQ. The CDR3 reads CASSLVQGGNHEQYF. As DNA, the CDR3 is TGCGCCAGCAGCTTGGTTCAAGGGGGAAATCACGAGCAGTACTTC.

The gene calls are TRBV10-3 and TRBJ1-5, with 8 positions matching TRBD1. CDR1 is ENHRY and CDR2 is SYGVKD in the germline V gene. The CDR3 consists of 13 residues. V lost 4 bases, J lost 9 bases, and 5 bases stayed unmatched. CDR3 in DNA: TGTGCCATCAGTGTGGGACAGGACTCGCCCCAGCATTTT. Translation: CAISVGQDSPQHF.

V gene TRBV10-3 combines with J gene TRBJ2-5; 10 bases are a match to TRBD1. The CDR3 is 15 amino acids. CDR1 is ENHRY, CDR2 SYGVKD, per germline. V gave up 5 bases and J gave up 0 bases; unmatched junction bases: 3. The CDR3 coding sequence is TGTGCCATCAGTTGGGGACAGGGGTACCAAGAGACCCAGTACTTC. Translation gives CAISWGQGYQETQYF.

In this sample, this clone turned up once. The J gene is TRBJ1-5, the V gene TRBV4-1, with 7 bases that match TRBD1. CDR1 and CDR2 (germline): MGHRA, YSYEKL. The V segment lost 4 bases and the J segment 5 bases; nucleotides outside the gene matches: 5. The CDR3 is made up of 14 amino acids. The CDR3 loop is CASSRGTDDQPQHF. Written as DNA, the CDR3 is TGCGCCAGCAGCCGAGGGACAGACGATCAGCCCCAGCATTTT.

This chain connects TRBV18 to TRBJ1-1; D perhaps matches TRBD1 (6 bases). CDR1 is KGHSH, CDR2 LQKENI, per germline. The CDR3 is 14 amino acids. Between the trimmed V and J ends, which lost 4 bases and 3 bases, there was a span of 12 bases. In DNA, the CDR3 is TGTGCCAGCTCACACAGGGTTCTCGACACTGAAGCTTTCTTT. Residues: CASSHRVLDTEAFF.

V is TRBV12-3 or TRBV12-4 and J is TRBJ1-1; D is perhaps TRBD1 (5 bases). Trimming removed 5 bases at V and 6 bases at J, with 13 bases between. This CDR3 has 13 amino acids. Here the CDR3 reads CASSNLQGAEAFF. CDR3 nucleotides: TGTGCCAGCAGTAACCTCCAAGGGGCTGAAGCTTTCTTT.

The rearrangement joins TRBV28 to TRBJ1-4, with D perhaps TRBD1 (6 bases). Per the germline V gene, CDR1 is MDHEN and CDR2 is SYDVKM. V lost 5 bases and J lost 8, with 18 bases in between. There are 15 residues in the CDR3. The CDR3 spells CASSAQQGPEEKLFF. CDR3 in DNA: TGTGCCAGCAGTGCGCAACAGGGCCCGGAAGAAAAACTGTTTTTT. The full variable domain, in which reference TRBV28 and TRBJ1-4 provide the parts outside the CDR3, is DVKVTQSSRYLVKRTGEKVFLECVQDMDHENMFWYRQDPGLGLRLIYFSYDVKMKEKGDIPEGYSVSREKKERFSLILESASTNQTSMYLCASSAQQGPEEKLFFGSGTQLSVL.

The V gene is TRBV11-2, the J gene TRBJ2-7, with no clear D. From germline, CDR1 is SGHAT and CDR2 FQNNGV. V lost 1 base to trimming and J lost 2 bases, with 12 bases between them. The CDR3 is made up of 15 amino acids. The CDR3 spells CASSLAGLYAYEQYF. The DNA for the CDR3 is TGTGCCAGCAGCTTAGCCGGTCTTTACGCCTACGAGCAGTACTTC.

The chain recombines TRBV27 with TRBJ2-1, with 15 bases matching TRBD2. The V gene end was trimmed by 5 bases and the J gene end by 0 bases; junction bases not matched to a gene: 2. The CDR3 totals 17 residues. The germline V gene has CDR1 MNHEY and CDR2 SMNVEV (reference sequence). The chain's CDR3 is CASSGLAGGLSYNEQFF. The CDR3 bases are TGTGCCAGCAGTGGACTAGCGGGGGGGCTCTCCTACAATGAGCAGTTCTTC.

J is TRBJ2-2 and V is TRBV6-5; D perhaps matches TRBD2 (7 bases). V was pared by 6 bases and J by 3 bases, with 14 bases between. Germline V gene sequence: CDR1 MNHEY, CDR2 SVGAGI. The CDR3 consists of 15 residues. The CDR3 bases are TGTGCCAGCAGCCTAGCGGCAGGGGACACCGGGGAGCTGTTTTTT. Translating it yields CASSLAAGDTGELFF.

This clone has more than one count but fewer than ten. The rearrangement joins TRBV4-3 to TRBJ1-2; possible D gene TRBD1, 5 bases. Germline CDR1 is LGHNA and CDR2 is YSLEER. This CDR3 spans 14 amino acids. V was cut by 0 bases and J by 9 bases, with 14 bases left in between. The CDR3, as DNA: TGCGCCAGCAGCCAAGAAGGGCGGCAGGGTCGCTACACCTTC. Its protein product is CASSQEGRQGRYTF.

CDR3 residues: CASSYDLGQAYGYTF. As DNA, the CDR3 is TGTGCCAGCAGTTACGACTTAGGACAGGCTTATGGCTACACCTTC. This chain uses TRBV6-5 with TRBJ1-2, with 7 bases fitting TRBD1. V was clipped by 2 bases and J by 5 bases; unmatched bases: 8. Germline V lookup: CDR1 MNHEY, CDR2 SVGAGI. The CDR3 extends over 15 amino acids.

The rearrangement links TRBV28 to TRBJ1-2; D unclear. V shed 6 bases and J shed 3 bases, with 14 bases lying between them. The CDR3 loop spans 14 amino acids. Germline CDR1 and CDR2: MDHEN and SYDVKM. CDR3 residues: CASREQSVYYGYTF. Written as DNA, the CDR3 is TGTGCCAGCAGGGAACAGTCCGTTTACTATGGCTACACCTTC.

The J gene is TRBJ2-7, the V gene TRBV10-1; D is possibly TRBD2 (6 bases). There are 10 residues in the CDR3. Trimming removed 7 bases from V and 5 bases from J, with 6 bases in between. Germline V gene lookup returns CDR1 WNHNN and CDR2 SYGVQD (reference sequence). The CDR3 nucleotides read TGCGCCAGCACGGGGGACGAGCAGTACTTC. It specifies CASTGDEQYF.

In regard to this clone: The same CDR3 can be traced to other DNA sequences in this sample. The chain recombines TRBV5-6 with TRBJ1-2; 7 bases are a match to TRBD1. V lost 4 bases to trimming and J lost 7 bases; unmatched junction nucleotides: 4. CDR3 length: 12 amino acids. In germline, CDR1 is SGHDT, CDR2 YYEEEE. The CDR3 region is CASSRQGGGYTF. The CDR3, as DNA: TGTGCCAGCAGCAGACAGGGCGGTGGCTACACCTTC.

As DNA, the CDR3 is TGTGCCACCGGCGACAGGGGAGGCCAAGGTGATACGCAGTATTTT. It translates to CATGDRGGQGDTQYF. V is TRBV5-4 and J is TRBJ2-3; 8 bases line up with TRBD1. Germline V gene data show CDR1 as SGHNT and CDR2 as YYREEE (reference sequence). The CDR3 is 15 residues long. Trimming at V came to 9 bases and at J to 6 bases, leaving 15 bases not matched to a gene.

The V gene is TRBV5-1, the J gene TRBJ1-2; 8 bases align to TRBD1. V lost 4 bases and J lost 4; bases outside the gene matches: 9. This CDR3 spans 15 amino acids. In germline, CDR1 is SGHRS, CDR2 YFSETQ. The CDR3 nucleotides are TGCGCCAGCAGCCCACGGACAGGGACAACCTATGGCTACACCTTC. This encodes CASSPRTGTTYGYTF.

The chain uses TRBV5-1 and TRBJ2-7, with unresolved D. The CDR3 totals 13 residues. Germline CDR1 reads SGHRS; CDR2 reads YFSETQ. Trimming shortened V by 2 bases and J by 0 bases, and 6 bases separated the two germline ends. The CDR3 coding sequence is TGCGCCAGCAGCTTTACAGCCTCCTACGAGCAGTACTTC. This gives the protein CASSFTASYEQYF.